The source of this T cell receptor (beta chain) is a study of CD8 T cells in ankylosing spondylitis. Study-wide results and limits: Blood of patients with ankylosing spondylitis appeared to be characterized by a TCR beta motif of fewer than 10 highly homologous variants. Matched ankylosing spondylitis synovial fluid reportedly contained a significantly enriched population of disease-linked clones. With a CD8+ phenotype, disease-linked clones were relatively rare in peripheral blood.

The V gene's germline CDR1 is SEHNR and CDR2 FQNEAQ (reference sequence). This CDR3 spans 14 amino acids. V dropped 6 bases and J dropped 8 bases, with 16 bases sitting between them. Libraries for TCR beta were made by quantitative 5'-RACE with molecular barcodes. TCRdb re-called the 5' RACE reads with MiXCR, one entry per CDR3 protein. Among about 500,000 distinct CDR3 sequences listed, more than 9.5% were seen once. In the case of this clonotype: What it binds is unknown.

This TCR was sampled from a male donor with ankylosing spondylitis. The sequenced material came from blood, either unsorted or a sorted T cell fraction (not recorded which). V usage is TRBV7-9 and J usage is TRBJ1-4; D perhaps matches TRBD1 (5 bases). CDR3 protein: CASSRGDVWEKLFF. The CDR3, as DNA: TGTGCCAGCAGTCGCGGGGACGTGTGGGAAAAACTGTTTTTT.